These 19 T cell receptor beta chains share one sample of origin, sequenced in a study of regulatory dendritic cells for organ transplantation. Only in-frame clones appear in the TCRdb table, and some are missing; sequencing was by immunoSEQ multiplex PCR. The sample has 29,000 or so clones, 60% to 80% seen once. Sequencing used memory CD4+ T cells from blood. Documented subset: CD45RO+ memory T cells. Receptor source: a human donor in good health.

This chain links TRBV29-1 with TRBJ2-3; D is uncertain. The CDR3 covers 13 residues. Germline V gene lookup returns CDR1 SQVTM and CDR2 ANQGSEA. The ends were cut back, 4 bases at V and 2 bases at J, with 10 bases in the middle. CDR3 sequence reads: CSVAGLNTDTQYF. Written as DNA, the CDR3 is TGCAGCGTTGCTGGATTAAACACAGATACGCAGTATTTT.

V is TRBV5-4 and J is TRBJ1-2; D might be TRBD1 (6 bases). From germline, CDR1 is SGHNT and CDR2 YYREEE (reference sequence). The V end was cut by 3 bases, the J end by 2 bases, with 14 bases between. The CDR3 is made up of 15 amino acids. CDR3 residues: CASSSRTADNYGYTF. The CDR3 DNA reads TGTGCCAGCAGCTCGCGGACAGCAGACAACTATGGCTACACCTTC.

CDR3 nucleotide sequence: TGCGCCAGCAGGCCCGGGACTAGCGGGACGGAGACCCAGTACTTC. It codes for CASRPGTSGTETQYF. This chain uses TRBV5-1 with TRBJ2-5, with 13 bases fitting TRBD2. Per germline, CDR1 SGHRS and CDR2 YFSETQ. There are 15 residues in the CDR3. The junction had 6 bases not matched to a gene; V was cut back by 5 bases and J by 5 bases.

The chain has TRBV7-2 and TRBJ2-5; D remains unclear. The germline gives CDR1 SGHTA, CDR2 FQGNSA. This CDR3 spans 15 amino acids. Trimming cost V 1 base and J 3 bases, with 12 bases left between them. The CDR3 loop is CASSLEFRAEETQYF. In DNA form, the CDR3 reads TGTGCCAGCAGCTTAGAGTTCCGAGCCGAAGAGACCCAGTACTTC.

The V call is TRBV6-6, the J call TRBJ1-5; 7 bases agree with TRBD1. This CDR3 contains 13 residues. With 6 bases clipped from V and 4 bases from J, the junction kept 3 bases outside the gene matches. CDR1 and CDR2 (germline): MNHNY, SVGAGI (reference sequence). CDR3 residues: CASRGDRNQPQHF. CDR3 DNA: TGTGCCAGCAGGGGGGACAGAAATCAGCCCCAGCATTTT.

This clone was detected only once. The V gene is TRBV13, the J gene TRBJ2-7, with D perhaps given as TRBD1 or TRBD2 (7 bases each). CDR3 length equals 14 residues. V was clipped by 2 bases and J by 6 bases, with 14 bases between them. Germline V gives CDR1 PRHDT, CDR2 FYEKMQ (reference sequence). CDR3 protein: CASSLSRGTIEQYF. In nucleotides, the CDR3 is TGTGCCAGCAGCTTATCCAGGGGGACTATCGAGCAGTACTTC.

The CDR3 sequence: CASSSARDQPQHF. Here the CDR3 DNA reads TGTGCCAGCTCATCTGCCAGGGATCAGCCCCAGCATTTT. The chain recombines TRBV18 with TRBJ1-5; tentative D call: TRBD1 (5 bases). V shed 5 bases and J shed 5 bases, with 10 bases lying between them. Looked up from germline, CDR1 is KGHSH and CDR2 is LQKENI. This CDR3 has 13 residues.

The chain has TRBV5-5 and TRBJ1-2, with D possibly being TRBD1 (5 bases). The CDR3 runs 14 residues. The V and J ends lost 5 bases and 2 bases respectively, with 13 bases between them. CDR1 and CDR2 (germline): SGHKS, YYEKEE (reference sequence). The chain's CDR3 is CASRGTEGNYGYTF. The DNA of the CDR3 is TGTGCCAGCAGGGGAACTGAGGGGAACTATGGCTACACCTTC.

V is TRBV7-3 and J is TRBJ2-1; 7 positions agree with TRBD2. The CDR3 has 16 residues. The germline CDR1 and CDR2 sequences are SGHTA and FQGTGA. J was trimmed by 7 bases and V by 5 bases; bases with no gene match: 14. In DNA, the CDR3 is TGTGCCAGCAGCCCGACCGGTGGGAGGGCCTTGAATGAGCAGTTCTTC. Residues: CASSPTGGRALNEQFF.

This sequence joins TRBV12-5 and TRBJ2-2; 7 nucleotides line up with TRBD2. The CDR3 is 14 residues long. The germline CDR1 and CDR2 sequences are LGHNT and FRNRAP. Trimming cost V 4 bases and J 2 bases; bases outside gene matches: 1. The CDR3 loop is CASGSGGNTGELFF. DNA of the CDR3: TGTGCTAGTGGTTCGGGGGGAAACACCGGGGAGCTGTTTTTT.

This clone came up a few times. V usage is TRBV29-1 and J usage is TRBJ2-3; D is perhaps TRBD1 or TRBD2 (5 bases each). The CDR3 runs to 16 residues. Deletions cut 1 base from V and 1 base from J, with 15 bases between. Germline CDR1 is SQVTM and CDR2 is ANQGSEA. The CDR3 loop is CSVEAVAGRRTDTQYF. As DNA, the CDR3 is TGCAGCGTTGAAGCGGTAGCAGGGAGACGCACAGATACGCAGTATTTT.

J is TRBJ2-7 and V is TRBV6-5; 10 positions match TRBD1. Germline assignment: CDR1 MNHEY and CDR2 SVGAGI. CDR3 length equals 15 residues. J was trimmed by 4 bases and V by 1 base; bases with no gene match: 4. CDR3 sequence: CASSYYGQGGYEQYF. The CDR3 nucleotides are TGTGCCAGCAGTTACTACGGACAGGGGGGGTACGAGCAGTACTTC.

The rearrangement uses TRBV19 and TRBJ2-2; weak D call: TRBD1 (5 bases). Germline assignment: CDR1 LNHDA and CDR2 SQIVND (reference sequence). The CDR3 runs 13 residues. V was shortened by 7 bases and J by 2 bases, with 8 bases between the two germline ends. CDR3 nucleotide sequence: TGTGCCAGTAAAAGGGGCAACACCGGGGAGCTGTTTTTT. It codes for CASKRGNTGELFF.

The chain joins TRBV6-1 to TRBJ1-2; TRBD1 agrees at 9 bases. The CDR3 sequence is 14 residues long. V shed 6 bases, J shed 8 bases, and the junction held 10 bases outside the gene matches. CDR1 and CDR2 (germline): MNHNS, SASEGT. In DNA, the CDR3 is TGTGCCAGCAGCGCGAGGGGGGACAGGGACGGCTACACCTTC. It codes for CASSARGDRDGYTF.

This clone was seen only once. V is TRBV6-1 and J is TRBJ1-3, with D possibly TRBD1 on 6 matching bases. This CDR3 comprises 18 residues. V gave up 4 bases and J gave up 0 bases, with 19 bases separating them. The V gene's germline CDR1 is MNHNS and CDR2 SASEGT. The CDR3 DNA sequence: TGTGCCAGCAGTGGGACAGTTTTTGGCCTGAGCTCTGGAAACACCATATATTTT. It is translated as CASSGTVFGLSSGNTIYF.

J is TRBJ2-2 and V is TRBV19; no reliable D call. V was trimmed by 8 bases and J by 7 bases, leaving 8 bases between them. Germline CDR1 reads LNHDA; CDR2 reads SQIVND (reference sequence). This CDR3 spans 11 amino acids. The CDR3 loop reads CASLGNGELFF. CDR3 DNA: TGTGCCAGTCTAGGCAACGGGGAGCTGTTTTTT.

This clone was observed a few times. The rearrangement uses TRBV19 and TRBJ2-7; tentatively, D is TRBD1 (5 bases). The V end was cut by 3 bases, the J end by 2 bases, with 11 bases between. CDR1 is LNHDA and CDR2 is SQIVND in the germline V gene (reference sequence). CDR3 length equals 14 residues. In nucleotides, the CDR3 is TGTGCCAGTAGTATCTGGCAGGGCCCCTACGAGCAGTACTTC. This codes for CASSIWQGPYEQYF.

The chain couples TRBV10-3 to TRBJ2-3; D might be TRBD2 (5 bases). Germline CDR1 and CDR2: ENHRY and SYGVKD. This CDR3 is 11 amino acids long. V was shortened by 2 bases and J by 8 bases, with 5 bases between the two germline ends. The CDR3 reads CAISEGSTQYF. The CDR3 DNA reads TGTGCCATCAGTGAGGGGAGTACGCAGTATTTT.

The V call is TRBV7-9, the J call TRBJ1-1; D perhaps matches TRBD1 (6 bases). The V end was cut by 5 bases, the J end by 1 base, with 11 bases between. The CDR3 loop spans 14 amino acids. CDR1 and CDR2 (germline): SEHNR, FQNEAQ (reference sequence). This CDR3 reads CASSPGTRNTEAFF. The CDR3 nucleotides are TGTGCCAGCAGCCCCGGGACACGGAACACTGAAGCTTTCTTT.